Listed below are T cell receptor beta chains from one sample, sequenced in a study of tumor-infiltrating lymphocytes in localized non-small cell lung cancer. Libraries were prepared by immunoSEQ multiplex PCR; TCRdb keeps only in-frame clonotypes and omits some of them. In the table there are roughly 7,200 clones, around 70% of which are singletons. The source material was lung tumor tissue. Source of these receptors: a human donor with non-small cell lung cancer. CDR3s include the opening cysteine and the closing phenylalanine or tryptophan. The order of the fields is J gene, D gene, clone size, V gene, CDR3 DNA, CDR3 protein. The D gene is left open where the match is weak. Clone sizes are given selectively: once, few, many, or a class where the clone is expanded.

TRBJ1-1 NA NA TRBV4-2 TGTGCCAGCAGCCAAGATGGAGGGGGAGAAGCTTTCTTT CASSQDGGGEAFF
TRBJ1-1 TRBD1 few TRBV29-1 TGCAGCGTTCAACAGGGGGTCGGTGAAGCTTTCTTT CSVQQGVGEAFF
TRBJ1-5 TRBD1 NA TRBV6-5 TGTGCCAGCAGTTACGCGGCAGGGGGTCAGCCCCAGCATTTT CASSYAAGGQPQHF
TRBJ1-4 NA NA TRBV30 TGTGCCTGGAGAAGATCGGGTAATGAAAAACTGTTTTTT CAWRRSGNEKLFF
TRBJ2-7 NA NA TRBV10-2 TGCGCCAGCAGACGGGACTTCTCCTACGAGCAGTACTTC CASRRDFSYEQYF
TRBJ1-1 NA NA TRBV11-2 TGTGCCAGCAGCGGGACCCTTTCGTTTGGAGCTGAAGCTTTCTTT CASSGTLSFGAEAFF
TRBJ1-3 NA NA TRBV19 TGTGCCAGTAGCCCCTACGGAGGGGCAAACACCATATATTTT CASSPYGGANTIYF
TRBJ1-1 NA NA TRBV7-2 TGTGCCAGCAGCTTAGTTGGAGTTATGAACACTGAAGCTTTCTTT CASSLVGVMNTEAFF
TRBJ2-3 TRBD2 few TRBV5-1 TGCGCCAGCAGCCTGGGGGGGGTAGAGACAGATACGCAGTATTTT CASSLGGVETDTQYF
TRBJ2-7 TRBD1 NA TRBV10-1 TGCGCCGGACCTGAAACAGGGGAGAGGGCTGTGAACGAGCAGTACTTC CAGPETGERAVNEQYF
TRBJ1-2 NA NA TRBV4-1 TGCGCCAGCAGCCAGGGCGTTTTGGGTACGGCGAACTATGGCTACACCTTC CASSQGVLGTANYGYTF
TRBJ2-1 NA NA TRBV5-4 TGTGCCAGCAGCTCCAGACTAGGCACCTACAATGAGCAGTTCTTC CASSSRLGTYNEQFF
TRBJ1-1 TRBD1 NA TRBV10-3 TGTGCCATCAGCCAGGGGGACACTGAAGCTTTCTTT CAISQGDTEAFF
TRBJ2-2 TRBD2 NA TRBV19 TGTGCCAGTAACCTACTAGCGGGCGCTACCGGGGAGCTGTTTTTT CASNLLAGATGELFF
TRBJ1-5 NA NA TRBV6-1 TGTGCCAGCAGGCAACTCCTAGGTGGCAATCAGCCCCAGCATTTT CASRQLLGGNQPQHF
TRBJ1-1 NA NA TRBV5-1 TGCGCCAGCAGCTTGGTAGGCCTGAACACTGAAGCTTTCTTT CASSLVGLNTEAFF
TRBJ2-7 NA NA TRBV18 TGTGCCAGCTCACCGGGGTACTCCTACGAGCAGTACTTC CASSPGYSYEQYF
TRBJ2-1 TRBD2 NA TRBV4-3 TGCGCCAGCAGCCCTTTTCCGGCGACTAGCGGGAGCGGTTACAATGAGCAGTTCTTC CASSPFPATSGSGYNEQFF
TRBJ2-6 TRBD1 NA TRBV7-2 TGTGCCAGCAGTCCCCGATTGACAGGGGAGGCTGGGGCCAACGTCCTGACTTTC CASSPRLTGEAGANVLTF
TRBJ2-6 NA NA TRBV6-6 TGTGCCAGCCTCTCGGGAGGGGCCAACGTCCTGACTTTC CASLSGGANVLTF
TRBJ2-1 TRBD1 NA TRBV5-1 TGCGCCAGCAGCCCCCGGACAGGGAAGGGGAATGAGCAGTTCTTC CASSPRTGKGNEQFF
TRBJ2-1 NA NA TRBV5-1 TGCGCCAGCGGCTTGGGGGTGGTATTCGATGAGCAGTTCTTC CASGLGVVFDEQFF
TRBJ2-5 NA NA TRBV9 TGTGCCAGCAGCGCCGGGGGGCCACAGACCCAGTACTTC CASSAGGPQTQYF
TRBJ1-4 NA NA TRBV5-1 TGCGCCAGCAGCTTGGAAGGCCGTTTTGGTGAAAAACTGTTTTTT CASSLEGRFGEKLFF
TRBJ2-4 NA NA TRBV9 TGTGCCAGCAGCGTAGCTAGTGGGGTGGAGGGCATTCAGTACTTC CASSVASGVEGIQYF
TRBJ1-2 NA few TRBV5-4 TGTGCCAGCAGCTTGGAAAAATACAGCGATGGCTACACCTTC CASSLEKYSDGYTF
TRBJ1-1 TRBD1 NA TRBV5-1 TGCGCCAGCAGCTTGGTACAGGGGGGCACTGAAGCTTTCTTT CASSLVQGGTEAFF
TRBJ1-1 NA NA TRBV5-1 TGCGCCAGCAGCTTGGGCCCGGGACGGGACACTGAAGCTTTCTTT CASSLGPGRDTEAFF
TRBJ2-1 NA NA TRBV19 TGTGCCAGTAGTATAGCCCAGGGAACAACATACAATGAGCAGTTCTTC CASSIAQGTTYNEQFF
TRBJ2-7 TRBD2 NA TRBV10-3 TGTGCCACGTTAGCGGGAAAGGAGTCCTACGAGCAGTACTTC CATLAGKESYEQYF
TRBJ1-2 NA NA TRBV10-3 TGTGCCATCAGTGAGTCGATAGGGACACGGAATAACTATGGCTACACCTTC CAISESIGTRNNYGYTF
TRBJ1-4 NA NA TRBV7-9 TGTGCCAGCAGCTTAGTTGGGGGGGAAAAACTGTTTTTT CASSLVGGEKLFF
TRBJ2-7 NA NA TRBV7-9 TGTGCCAGCAGCAGAGACCGGATTTGGAGGTTCCCCTACGAGCAGTACTTC CASSRDRIWRFPYEQYF
TRBJ2-7 NA NA TRBV11-2 TGTGCCAGCAGCCCTACAGGCTACGAGCAGTACTTC CASSPTGYEQYF
TRBJ2-7 TRBD1 NA TRBV18 TGTGCCAGCTCACCCCCATCGACAGGGGGCTACGAGCAGTACTTC CASSPPSTGGYEQYF
TRBJ2-3 NA NA TRBV7-9 TGTGCCAGCAGCTTAGTCGGAACTAGCACAGATACGCAGTATTTT CASSLVGTSTDTQYF
TRBJ1-1 TRBD1 NA TRBV9 TGTGCCAGCAGCACCCGACAGGGGTCGTCTGCTTTCTTT CASSTRQGSSAFF
TRBJ1-2 NA NA TRBV19 TGTGCCAACTTAGTAGTCGGGGATTTAGGCTATGGCTACACCTTC CANLVVGDLGYGYTF
TRBJ1-4 NA NA TRBV6-1 TGTGCCAGCTTGGGCGACGAGGGGGAAAAACTGTTTTTT CASLGDEGEKLFF
TRBJ2-1 NA once TRBV5-1 TGCGCCAGCAGCGCGAGCTCCTACAATGAGCAGTTCTTC CASSASSYNEQFF
TRBJ2-5 NA hyperexpanded TRBV9 TGTGCCAGCAGCCCTGGGACACTTTCCCAAGAGACCCAGTACTTC CASSPGTLSQETQYF
TRBJ1-2 NA few TRBV14 TGTGCCAGCAGCCTCGGGTCCCTTGGGCCGGACGGCTACACCTTC CASSLGSLGPDGYTF
TRBJ2-7 NA NA TRBV30 TGTGCCTGGAGCTCTGGGGGAATAAGAACATACGAGCAGTACTTC CAWSSGGIRTYEQYF
TRBJ2-1 TRBD2 NA TRBV5-1 TGCGCCAGCAGCAACGGGGGGACCTCCTACAATGAGCAGTTCTTC CASSNGGTSYNEQFF
TRBJ1-5 TRBD1 NA TRBV6-6 TGTGCCAGCAGTCCCGGGACAGAGGTTCAGCCCCAGCATTTT CASSPGTEVQPQHF